Detailed here is one T cell receptor (beta chain). Original handling: By means of reference gene primer amplification, nucleated cell counts were estimated. Sequencing used immunoSEQ multiplex PCR; TCRdb keeps in-frame clones, though not all of them. The V and J calls and clone size were taken over from that table, and D and trimming were inferred from the DNA. This table has about 120,000 clones, just under 90% appearing once. These data come from a study of blood T cell repertoires in COVID-19. At the level of the study: Some COVID-19 samples were acute and others convalescent; all came from the United States, Italy and Spain. In each case, the material was cDNA or gDNA derived from T cells, B-cell-depleted T cells, or PBMCs.

This sequence originates from a woman between 45 and 65 years old with acute or convalescent COVID-19. The sequencing input was peripheral blood.

CDR3 DNA sequence: TGTGCCAGCAGTGACTTTGAACAGGGGGCGGGCTATGGCTACACCTTC. Amino acids: CASSDFEQGAGYGYTF. The chain recombines TRBV7-2 with TRBJ1-2; 9 nucleotides line up with TRBD1. The length of the CDR3 is 16 residues. V shed 6 bases, J shed 4 bases, and the junction held 12 bases outside the gene matches. Per the germline V gene, CDR1 is SGHTA and CDR2 is FQGNSA.